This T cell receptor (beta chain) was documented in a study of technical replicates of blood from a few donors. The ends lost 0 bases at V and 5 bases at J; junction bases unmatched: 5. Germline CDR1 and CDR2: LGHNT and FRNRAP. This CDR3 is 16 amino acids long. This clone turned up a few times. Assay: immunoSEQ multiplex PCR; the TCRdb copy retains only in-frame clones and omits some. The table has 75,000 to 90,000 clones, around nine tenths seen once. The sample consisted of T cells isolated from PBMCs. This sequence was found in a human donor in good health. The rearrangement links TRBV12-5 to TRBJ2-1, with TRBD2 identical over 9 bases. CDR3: CASGLVLSGRHNEQFF. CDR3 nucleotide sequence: TGTGCTAGTGGTTTGGTACTAAGCGGGAGGCACAATGAGCAGTTCTTC.